These T cell receptor beta chains were read from a single sample in a study of T cells in Graves' hyperthyroidism and ophthalmopathy. Each CDR3 protein is one row after TCRdb ran MiXCR on the multiplex PCR reads. Of about 510,000 distinct CDR3 sequences detected, approximately 14% appear once; the ten largest clones hold about 15%. What was sequenced was blood. These receptors were collected from a woman aged 35 to 49 with Graves' hyperthyroidism. CDR3s include the opening cysteine and the closing phenylalanine or tryptophan. A D gene is named only where the DNA matches it firmly. Expanded clones are given a class, and other clones once, few, many or no size at all.

j_call d_call clone_size v_call cdr3_nt cdr3_aa
TRBJ2-1 NA NA TRBV2 TGTGCCAGCAGTGTTCGGTCCAATGAGCAGTTCTTC CASSVRSNEQFF
TRBJ2-7 NA few TRBV20-1 TGCAGTGCTAGACAGGGTGTCGGCGAGCAGTACTTC CSARQGVGEQYF
TRBJ2-3 TRBD2 few TRBV20-1 TGCAGTGCTAGAGGACTAGCGAGCACAGATACGCAGTATTTT CSARGLASTDTQYF
TRBJ2-7 NA many TRBV2 TGTGCCAGCAGTGAAGCTGTCAGGGCCCACGAGCAGTACTTC CASSEAVRAHEQYF
TRBJ1-2 TRBD1 NA TRBV29-1 TGCAGCGGACTTGACAGGGGGCAGAGCGTGAGCAGCGGCTACACCTTC CSGLDRGQSVSSGYTF
TRBJ1-1 NA few TRBV12-3/TRBV12-4 TGTGCCAGCAGTCCGACTAGGGGGTCGAACACTGAAGCTTTCTTT CASSPTRGSNTEAFF
TRBJ1-5 NA NA TRBV28 TGTGCCAGCAGTCCTGGTGGTCTGGGCAATCAGCCCCAGCATTTT CASSPGGLGNQPQHF
TRBJ1-2 NA NA TRBV7-9 TGCGCCAGCAGCCAAGATCGTAACTTAAGACGTGGCTACACCTTC CASSQDRNLRRGYTF
TRBJ2-2 NA many TRBV5-1 TGCGCCAGCAGGGGCAGAACGAACACCGGGGAGCTGTTTTTT CASRGRTNTGELFF
TRBJ2-7 TRBD2 many TRBV20-1 TGCAGTGCTAGAGCTAGCGGGAGTGGATACGAGCAGTACTTC CSARASGSGYEQYF
TRBJ2-6 TRBD1 few TRBV7-3 TGTGCCAGCAGTTTAAAGGGACAGGGGGCAAGTGGGGCCAACGTCCTGACTTTC CASSLKGQGASGANVLTF
TRBJ2-5 TRBD2 many TRBV10-3 TGTGCCATCAGTGAGTCTAGCGGGACTTCGGAGACCCAGTACTTC CAISESSGTSETQYF
TRBJ2-1 TRBD2 NA TRBV6-1 TGTGCCAGCAGTGAAGGCCTAGCGGGAGAGGTCGGCTACAATGAGCAGTTCTTC CASSEGLAGEVGYNEQFF
TRBJ2-2 TRBD1 few TRBV19 TGTGCCACAAAGGGGGCGCAAACCGGGGAGCTGTTTTTT CATKGAQTGELFF
TRBJ2-5 TRBD2 NA TRBV20-1 TGCAGTGCTAGAGATAAACTAGCGGGAGGAATTTACCAAGAGACCCAGTACTTC CSARDKLAGGIYQETQYF
TRBJ2-4 TRBD2 many TRBV20-1 TGCAGTGCTAATTTGGGGACTAGCTCAAACATTCAGTACTTC CSANLGTSSNIQYF
TRBJ2-7 NA many TRBV20-1 TGCAGTGCTAGAGATCCCGCCGGTCTCTCCTACGAGCAGTACTTC CSARDPAGLSYEQYF
TRBJ2-3 NA many TRBV29-1 TGCAGCGTTGTCAGTCCCACAGATACGCAGTATTTT CSVVSPTDTQYF
TRBJ1-2 TRBD1 many TRBV9 TGTGCCAGCAGCGTGGGACAGGGGGTAAGAGGCTACACCTTC CASSVGQGVRGYTF
TRBJ2-5 NA NA TRBV29-1 TGCAGCGTGCGACGGGGGGCCCAAGAGACCCAGTACTTC CSVRRGAQETQYF
TRBJ2-2 TRBD2 many TRBV12-3/TRBV12-4 TGTGCCAGCAACCAGGGACTAGCGGGAGGGCCCAACACCGGGGAGCTGTTTTTT CASNQGLAGGPNTGELFF
TRBJ2-5 NA many TRBV2 TGTGCCAGCAGTGACGGGGTATTAGAGTCCCAGTACTTC CASSDGVLESQYF
TRBJ2-3 NA NA TRBV5-1 TGCGCCAGCAGCTTCTCGAACACAGATACGCAGTATTTT CASSFSNTDTQYF
TRBJ1-2 NA many TRBV24-1 TGTGCCACCAGTGACCCGGGAGCGAGCTACACCTTC CATSDPGASYTF
TRBJ2-7 NA few TRBV3-1 TGTGCCAGCAGCCATGTCAGGGGGGGTGTCTACGAGCAGTACTTC CASSHVRGGVYEQYF
TRBJ2-3 NA many TRBV24-1 TGTGCCACCAGTGCCACAGATACGCAGTATTTT CATSATDTQYF
TRBJ2-7 TRBD1 many TRBV20-1 TGCAGTGCTAGGGGGACAGGGGGCTCCTACGAGCAGTACTTC CSARGTGGSYEQYF
TRBJ2-3 TRBD2 many TRBV12-3/TRBV12-4 TGTGCCAGCAGTTTGTCGGCGGGAGTAGCAGATACGCAGTATTTT CASSLSAGVADTQYF
TRBJ2-5 NA many TRBV20-1 TGCAGTGCTGAGGACAGCCAAGAGACCCAGTACTTC CSAEDSQETQYF
TRBJ2-3 TRBD1 NA TRBV19 TGTGCCAGTAGTATCGCGTTAGGACAGGGGTCAGATACGCAGTATTTT CASSIALGQGSDTQYF
TRBJ2-2 NA many TRBV30 TGTGCCTGGACGAGAACCGGGGAGCTGTTTTTT CAWTRTGELFF